The 10 T cell receptor beta chains below all came from one sample that was sequenced in a study of blood T cell repertoires in COVID-19 (dated by TCRdb to about 2020). Libraries were built with the immunoSEQ multiplex PCR assay. In its TCRdb copy, this immuneACCESS table keeps in-frame sequences only and misses some clones. Where compared with another copy, unresolved V genes explain less than half of these, and the others have no known cause. In this sample the table shows 250,000 to 300,000 clones, 80% to 85% of which occur a single time. The ten largest account for around 4% of the sample. Sequenced input: peripheral blood. The source of these receptors is a man aged 60-69 years with acute or convalescent COVID-19.

The CDR3 here is CASRPWTVIASNQPQHF. The CDR3 DNA reads as TGTGCCAGCAGGCCATGGACAGTAATTGCCAGCAATCAGCCCCAGCATTTT. The rearrangement uses TRBV28 and TRBJ1-5; D may be TRBD1 (6 bases). This CDR3 spans 17 amino acids. Trimming removed 6 bases from V and 1 base from J, with 19 bases in between. Germline V gene lookup returns CDR1 MDHEN and CDR2 SYDVKM.

The chain employs TRBV4-2 and TRBJ2-1; D perhaps matches TRBD1 (5 bases). Germline V gene sequence: CDR1 LGHNA, CDR2 YNFKEQ. Deletions cut 1 base from V and 4 bases from J, with 17 bases between. This CDR3 has 17 residues. This CDR3 reads CASSQGDRVSPYNEQFF. DNA of the CDR3: TGTGCCAGCAGCCAAGGAGACAGAGTCTCCCCATACAATGAGCAGTTCTTC.

The V gene is TRBV30, the J gene TRBJ2-3, with D tentatively TRBD2 (5 bases). Germline CDR1 GTSNPN, CDR2 SVGIG (reference sequence). The CDR3 is 15 amino acids. V gave up 3 bases and J gave up 3 bases, with 16 bases separating them. The CDR3 sequence is CAWSKGLSGTDTQYF. Written as DNA, the CDR3 is TGTGCCTGGAGCAAGGGTTTATCGGGAACAGATACGCAGTATTTT.

The chain links TRBV7-3 to TRBJ1-1; D call uncertain. From germline, CDR1 is SGHTA and CDR2 FQGTGA. The CDR3 sequence is 13 residues long. The ends were cut back, 5 bases at V and 4 bases at J, with 11 bases in the middle. CDR3 sequence (DNA): TGTGCCAGCAGCCCCCGACGGGGCACTGAAGCTTTCTTT. Its protein is CASSPRRGTEAFF.

V and J are TRBV10-3 and TRBJ2-1, with 7 bases aligning to TRBD2. This CDR3 is built from 16 residues. CDR1 and CDR2 (germline): ENHRY, SYGVKD. V trimming: 7 bases; J trimming: 2 bases; junction bases outside the gene matches: 11. The CDR3 sequence: CAITPGGAGPYNEQFF. In DNA, the CDR3 is TGTGCCATCACCCCGGGGGGAGCAGGTCCCTACAATGAGCAGTTCTTC.

The chain has TRBV2 and TRBJ1-6; 8 bases map to TRBD1. Trimming took 6 bases from V and 10 from J; bases not matched to a gene: 17. Germline values: CDR1 SNHLY, CDR2 FYNNEI. This CDR3 is 17 amino acids long. The CDR3 DNA follows: TGTGCCAGCAGACAGACAGGACAGGGCGGAATGCAATCACCCCTCCACTTT. It codes for CASRQTGQGGMQSPLHF.

This clone occurred once. This sequence joins TRBV25-1 and TRBJ2-2; 7 nucleotides match TRBD2. With V trimmed by 1 base and J by 6 bases, 8 bases remained unmatched. The CDR3 runs 16 residues. CDR1 is MGHDK and CDR2 is SYGVNS in the germline V gene. The CDR3 DNA reads TGTGCCAGCAGTGAATCGCGCGGGGGAGGGCCCGGGGAGCTGTTTTTT. It translates to CASSESRGGGPGELFF.

This clone occurred a few times. V is TRBV28 and J is TRBJ1-2, with TRBD1 matching over 11 bases. V gave up 3 bases and J gave up 4 bases; unmatched junction bases: 1. Germline V lookup: CDR1 MDHEN, CDR2 SYDVKM. The CDR3 is 14 residues long. The CDR3 coding sequence is TGTGCCAGCAGTTTGGACAGGGGGCTCTATGGCTACACCTTC. The encoded protein is CASSLDRGLYGYTF.

This clone was seen once. The V call is TRBV12-5, the J call TRBJ2-5, with 7 positions matching TRBD1. Losses at the gene ends were 6 bases for V and 4 bases for J; bases not matched to a gene: 8. Germline V lookup: CDR1 LGHNT, CDR2 FRNRAP. This CDR3 region has 14 residues. The CDR3 sequence: CASGRGQFAETQYF. For the CDR3, the DNA is TGTGCTAGTGGAAGGGGACAGTTCGCAGAGACCCAGTACTTC.

This clone appeared once. The chain employs TRBV2 and TRBJ2-7, with D possibly matching TRBD2 (5 bases). CDR3 length: 11 amino acids. CDR1 SNHLY and CDR2 FYNNEI come from the germline V gene. V lost 8 bases, J lost 5 bases, and 10 bases lay in between. CDR3 loop: CASLLGNEQYF. The DNA of the CDR3 is TGTGCCAGCCTACTAGGAAACGAGCAGTACTTC.